This T cell receptor (beta chain) emerged from a study of neoadjuvant nivolumab and ipilimumab in lung cancer. Across the study: Nivolumab 3 mg/kg was given days 1, 15 and 29, plus ipilimumab 1 mg/kg day 1 in combination.

Findings and limits, study-wide: From pretherapy to surgery, tumor richness and clonality rose with dual therapy. TCR richness and clonality were higher in tumors than adjacent uninvolved lung.

Data came from immunoSEQ multiplex PCR; TCRdb stores just in-frame clones and leaves some out. The table records under 15,000 clones, roughly 70% of them present only once. With regard to this clone: The antigen remains undetermined.

The sequence was collected from an adult with non-small cell lung cancer. Specimen: peripheral blood, collected after neoadjuvant nivolumab, alone or with ipilimumab, at or shortly before surgery.

Here the CDR3 reads CASSQEPTEIYGYTF. The CDR3 DNA is TGCGCCAGCAGCCAAGAGCCCACAGAGATCTATGGCTACACCTTC. The chain employs TRBV4-1 and TRBJ1-2; no definite D call. The germline V and J ends were trimmed by 0 bases and 4 bases, with 12 bases remaining between them. The germline gives CDR1 MGHRA, CDR2 YSYEKL. This CDR3 is built from 15 residues.